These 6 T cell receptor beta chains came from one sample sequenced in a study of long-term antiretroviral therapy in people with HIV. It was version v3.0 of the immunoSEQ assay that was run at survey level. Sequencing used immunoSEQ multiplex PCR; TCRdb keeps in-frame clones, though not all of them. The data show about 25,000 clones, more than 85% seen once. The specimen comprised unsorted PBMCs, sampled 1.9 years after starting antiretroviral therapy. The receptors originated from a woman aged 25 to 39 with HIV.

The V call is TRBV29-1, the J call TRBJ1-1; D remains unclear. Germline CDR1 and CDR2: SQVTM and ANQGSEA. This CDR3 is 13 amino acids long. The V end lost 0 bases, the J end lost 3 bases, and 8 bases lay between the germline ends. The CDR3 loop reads CSVEEREHTEAFF. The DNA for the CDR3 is TGCAGCGTTGAAGAGCGGGAGCACACTGAAGCTTTCTTT.

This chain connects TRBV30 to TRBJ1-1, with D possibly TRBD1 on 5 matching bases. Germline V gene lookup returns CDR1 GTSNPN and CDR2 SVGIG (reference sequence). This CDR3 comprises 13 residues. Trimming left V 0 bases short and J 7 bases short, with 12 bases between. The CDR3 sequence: CAWSVRGASEAFF. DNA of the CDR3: TGTGCCTGGAGTGTACGGGGCGCGAGTGAAGCTTTCTTT.

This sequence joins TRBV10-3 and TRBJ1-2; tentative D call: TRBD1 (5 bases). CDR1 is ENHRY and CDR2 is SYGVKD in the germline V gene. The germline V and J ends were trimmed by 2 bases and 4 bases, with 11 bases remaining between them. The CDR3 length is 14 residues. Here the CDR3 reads CAISEIGGSYGYTF. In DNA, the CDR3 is TGTGCCATCAGTGAGATCGGGGGTAGCTATGGCTACACCTTC.

The chain's CDR3 is CAISEGEGLSQETQYF. The DNA for the CDR3 is TGTGCCATCAGTGAGGGTGAGGGACTAAGCCAAGAGACCCAGTACTTC. This rearrangement joins TRBV10-3 to TRBJ2-5, with 7 bases identical to TRBD2. The V segment lost 2 bases and the J segment 1 base; nucleotides outside the gene matches: 7. Looked up from germline, CDR1 is ENHRY and CDR2 is SYGVKD. This CDR3 has 16 amino acids.

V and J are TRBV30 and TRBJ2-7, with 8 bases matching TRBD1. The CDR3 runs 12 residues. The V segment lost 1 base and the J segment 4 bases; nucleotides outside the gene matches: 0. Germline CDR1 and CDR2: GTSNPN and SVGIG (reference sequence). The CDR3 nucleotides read TGTGCCTGGAGTGGGACAGGGTACGAGCAGTACTTC. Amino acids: CAWSGTGYEQYF.

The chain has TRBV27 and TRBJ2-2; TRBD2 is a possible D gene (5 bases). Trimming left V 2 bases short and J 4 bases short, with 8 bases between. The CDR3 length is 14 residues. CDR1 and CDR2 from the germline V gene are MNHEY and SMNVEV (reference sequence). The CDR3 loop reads CASSLVSATGELFF. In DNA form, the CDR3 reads TGTGCCAGCAGTTTAGTTAGCGCCACCGGGGAGCTGTTTTTT.